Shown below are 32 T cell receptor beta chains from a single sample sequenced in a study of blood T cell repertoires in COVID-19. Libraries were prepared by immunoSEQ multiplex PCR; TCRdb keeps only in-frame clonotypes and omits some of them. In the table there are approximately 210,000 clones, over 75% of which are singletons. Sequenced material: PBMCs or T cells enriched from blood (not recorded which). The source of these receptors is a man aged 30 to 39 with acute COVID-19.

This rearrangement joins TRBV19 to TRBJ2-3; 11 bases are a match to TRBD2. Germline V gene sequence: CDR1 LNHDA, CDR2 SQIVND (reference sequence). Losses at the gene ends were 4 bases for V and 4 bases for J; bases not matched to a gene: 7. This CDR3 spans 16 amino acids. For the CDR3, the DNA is TGTGCCAGTAGTACGTTAGCGGGGGGGCCGGCAGATACGCAGTATTTT. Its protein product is CASSTLAGGPADTQYF.

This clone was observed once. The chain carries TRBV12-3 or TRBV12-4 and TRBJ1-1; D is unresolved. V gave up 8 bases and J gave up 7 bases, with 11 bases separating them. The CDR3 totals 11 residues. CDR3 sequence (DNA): TGTGCCAGCGGCCCCGGGGTTGAAGCTTTCTTT. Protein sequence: CASGPGVEAFF.

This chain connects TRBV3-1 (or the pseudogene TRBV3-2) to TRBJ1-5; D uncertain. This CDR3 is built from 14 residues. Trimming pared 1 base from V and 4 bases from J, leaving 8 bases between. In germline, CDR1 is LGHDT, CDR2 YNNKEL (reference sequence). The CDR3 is CASSQGGGNQPQHF. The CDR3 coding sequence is TGTGCCAGCAGCCAAGGGGGAGGAAATCAGCCCCAGCATTTT.

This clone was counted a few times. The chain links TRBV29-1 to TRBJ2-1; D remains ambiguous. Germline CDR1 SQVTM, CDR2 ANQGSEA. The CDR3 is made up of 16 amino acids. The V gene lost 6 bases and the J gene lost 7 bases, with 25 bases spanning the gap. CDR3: CSVIVRGSFAANEQFF. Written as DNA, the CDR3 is TGCAGCGTCATTGTCCGAGGATCCTTCGCGGCTAATGAGCAGTTCTTC.

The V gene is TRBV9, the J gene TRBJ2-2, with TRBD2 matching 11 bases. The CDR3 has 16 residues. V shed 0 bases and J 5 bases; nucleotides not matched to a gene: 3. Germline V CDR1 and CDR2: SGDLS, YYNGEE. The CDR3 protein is CASSVEASGGTGELFF. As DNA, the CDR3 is TGTGCCAGCAGCGTAGAGGCTAGCGGGGGGACCGGGGAGCTGTTTTTT. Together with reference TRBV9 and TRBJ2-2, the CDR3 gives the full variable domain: DSGVTQTPKHLITATGQRVTLRCSPRSGDLSVYWYQQSLDQGLQFLIQYYNGEERAKGNILERFSAQQFPDLHSELNLSSLELGDSALYFCASSVEASGGTGELFFGEGSRLTVL.

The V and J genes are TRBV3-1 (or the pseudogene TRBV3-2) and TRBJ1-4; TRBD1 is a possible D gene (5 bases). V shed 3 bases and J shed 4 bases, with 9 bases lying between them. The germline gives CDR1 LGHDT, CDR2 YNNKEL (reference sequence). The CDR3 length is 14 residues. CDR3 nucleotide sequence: TGTGCCAGCAGCCAGAGACAGAATAATGAAAAACTGTTTTTT. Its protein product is CASSQRQNNEKLFF.

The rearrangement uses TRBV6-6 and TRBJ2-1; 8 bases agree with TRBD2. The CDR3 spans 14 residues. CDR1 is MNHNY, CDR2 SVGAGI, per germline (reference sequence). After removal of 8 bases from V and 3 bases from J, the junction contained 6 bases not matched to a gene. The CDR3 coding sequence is TGTGCCAGCGGAGCGGGGGAGAGCTACAATGAGCAGTTCTTC. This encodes CASGAGESYNEQFF.

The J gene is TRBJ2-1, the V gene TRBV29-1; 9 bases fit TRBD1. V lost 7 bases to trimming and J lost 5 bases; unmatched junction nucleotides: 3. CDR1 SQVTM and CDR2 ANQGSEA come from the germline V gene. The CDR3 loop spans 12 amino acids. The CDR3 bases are TGCAGCGCTGACAGGGGGAACAATGAGCAGTTCTTC. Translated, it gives CSADRGNNEQFF.

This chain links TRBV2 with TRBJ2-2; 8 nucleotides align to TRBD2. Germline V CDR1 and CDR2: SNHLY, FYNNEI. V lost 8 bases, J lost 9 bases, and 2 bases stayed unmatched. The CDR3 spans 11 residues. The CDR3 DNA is TGTGCCAGCTTTAGCGGGAGGGAGCTGTTTTTT. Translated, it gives CASFSGRELFF.

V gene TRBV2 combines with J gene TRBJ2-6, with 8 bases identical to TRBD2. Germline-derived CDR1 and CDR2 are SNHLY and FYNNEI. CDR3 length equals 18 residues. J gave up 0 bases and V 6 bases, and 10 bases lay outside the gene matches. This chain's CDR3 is CASSALAVSYSGANVLTF. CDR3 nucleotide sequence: TGTGCCAGCAGCGCACTAGCGGTTTCTTACTCTGGGGCCAACGTCCTGACTTTC.

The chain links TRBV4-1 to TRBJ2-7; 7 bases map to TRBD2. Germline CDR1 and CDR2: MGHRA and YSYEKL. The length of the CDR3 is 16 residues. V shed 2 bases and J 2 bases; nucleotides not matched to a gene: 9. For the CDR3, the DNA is TGCGCCAGCAGCCAATCGGGAGCGGGATACACCTACGAGCAGTACTTC. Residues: CASSQSGAGYTYEQYF.

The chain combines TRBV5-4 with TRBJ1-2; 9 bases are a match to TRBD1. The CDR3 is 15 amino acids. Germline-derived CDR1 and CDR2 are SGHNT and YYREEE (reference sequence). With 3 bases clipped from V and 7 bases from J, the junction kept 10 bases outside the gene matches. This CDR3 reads CASSSKTGGVGGYTF. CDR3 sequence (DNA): TGTGCCAGCAGCTCCAAGACAGGGGGTGTGGGTGGCTACACCTTC.

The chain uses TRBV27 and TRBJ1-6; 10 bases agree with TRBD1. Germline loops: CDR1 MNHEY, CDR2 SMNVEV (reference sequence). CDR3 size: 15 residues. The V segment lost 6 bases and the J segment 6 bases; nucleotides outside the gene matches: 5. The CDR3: CASRQGTGANSPLHF. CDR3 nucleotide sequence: TGTGCCAGCAGGCAAGGGACAGGGGCTAATTCACCCCTCCACTTT.

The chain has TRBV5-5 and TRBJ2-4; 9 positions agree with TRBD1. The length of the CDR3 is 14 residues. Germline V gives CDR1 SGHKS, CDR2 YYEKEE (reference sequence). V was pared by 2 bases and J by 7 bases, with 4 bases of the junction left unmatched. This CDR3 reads CASSLIQGANIQYF. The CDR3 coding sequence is TGTGCCAGCAGCTTAATACAGGGGGCGAACATTCAGTACTTC.

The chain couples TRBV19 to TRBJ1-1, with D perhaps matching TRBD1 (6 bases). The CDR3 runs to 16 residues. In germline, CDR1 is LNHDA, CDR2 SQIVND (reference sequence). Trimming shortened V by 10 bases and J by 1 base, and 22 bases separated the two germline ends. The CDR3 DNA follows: TGTGCCACCAATACCGACGGGGTAGGGGGGAACACTGAAGCTTTCTTT. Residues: CATNTDGVGGNTEAFF.

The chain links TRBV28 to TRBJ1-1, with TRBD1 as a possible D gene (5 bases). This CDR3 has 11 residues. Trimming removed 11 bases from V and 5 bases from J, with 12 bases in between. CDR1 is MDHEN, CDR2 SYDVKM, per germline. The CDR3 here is CAGQVGTEAFF. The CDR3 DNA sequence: TGTGCCGGACAAGTCGGGACTGAAGCTTTCTTT.

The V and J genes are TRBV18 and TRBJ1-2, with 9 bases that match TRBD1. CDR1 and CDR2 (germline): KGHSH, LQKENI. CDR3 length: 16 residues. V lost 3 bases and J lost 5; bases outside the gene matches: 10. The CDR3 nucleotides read TGTGCCAGCTCACCTACTACCCGGGACAGGGTTTATGGCTACACCTTC. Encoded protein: CASSPTTRDRVYGYTF. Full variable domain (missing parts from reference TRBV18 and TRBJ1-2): NAGVMQNPRHLVRRRGQEARLRCSPMKGHSHVYWYRQLPEEGLKFMVYLQKENIIDESGMPKERFSAEFPKEGPSILRIQQVVRGDSAAYFCASSPTTRDRVYGYTFGSGTRLTVV.

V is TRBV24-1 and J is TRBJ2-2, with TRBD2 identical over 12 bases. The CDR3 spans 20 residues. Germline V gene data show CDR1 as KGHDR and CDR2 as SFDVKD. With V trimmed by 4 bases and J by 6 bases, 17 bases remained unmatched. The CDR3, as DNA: TGTGCCACCAGTGACTCCTTGGGGCTAGCGGGGGGGTCTACCGCCGGGGAGCTGTTTTTT. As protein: CATSDSLGLAGGSTAGELFF.

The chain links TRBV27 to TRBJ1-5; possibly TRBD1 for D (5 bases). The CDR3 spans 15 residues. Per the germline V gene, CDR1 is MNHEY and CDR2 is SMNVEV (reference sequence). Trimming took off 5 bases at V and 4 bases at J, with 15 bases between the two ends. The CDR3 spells CASSPSMKGNQPQHF. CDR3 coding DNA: TGTGCCAGCAGTCCAAGTATGAAGGGGAATCAGCCCCAGCATTTT.

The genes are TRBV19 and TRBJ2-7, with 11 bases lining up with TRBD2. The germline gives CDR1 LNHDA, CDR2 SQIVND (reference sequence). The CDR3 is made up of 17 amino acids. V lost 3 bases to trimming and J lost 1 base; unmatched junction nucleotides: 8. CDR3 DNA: TGTGCCAGTAGTATTTTAACTAGCGGGAGTGGATCCTACGAGCAGTACTTC. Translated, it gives CASSILTSGSGSYEQYF.

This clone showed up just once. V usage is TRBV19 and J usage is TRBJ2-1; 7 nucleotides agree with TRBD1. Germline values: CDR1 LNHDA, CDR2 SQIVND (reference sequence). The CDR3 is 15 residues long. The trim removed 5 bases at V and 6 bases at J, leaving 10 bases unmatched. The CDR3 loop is CASSLRQGGRNEQFF. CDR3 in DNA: TGTGCCAGTAGTCTCCGACAGGGTGGGCGCAATGAGCAGTTCTTC.

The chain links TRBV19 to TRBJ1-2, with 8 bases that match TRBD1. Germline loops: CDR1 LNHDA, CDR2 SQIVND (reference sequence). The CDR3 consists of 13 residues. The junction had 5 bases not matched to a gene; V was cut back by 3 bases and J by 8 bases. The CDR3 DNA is TGTGCCAGTAGTATGACAGGGGATCTAGGCTACACCTTC. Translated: CASSMTGDLGYTF.

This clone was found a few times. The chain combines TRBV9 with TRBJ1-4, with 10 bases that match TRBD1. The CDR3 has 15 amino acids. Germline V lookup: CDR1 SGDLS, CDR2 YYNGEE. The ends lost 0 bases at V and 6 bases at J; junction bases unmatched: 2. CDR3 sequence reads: CASSVGGTGDEKLFF. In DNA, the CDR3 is TGTGCCAGCAGCGTAGGTGGGACAGGGGATGAAAAACTGTTTTTT.

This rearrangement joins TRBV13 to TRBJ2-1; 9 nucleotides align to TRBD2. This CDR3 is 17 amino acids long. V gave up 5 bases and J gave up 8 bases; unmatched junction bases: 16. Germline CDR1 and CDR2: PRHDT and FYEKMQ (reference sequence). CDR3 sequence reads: CASSATSGRGGLYEQFF. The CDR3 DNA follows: TGTGCCAGCAGCGCCACGAGCGGGCGGGGGGGATTATATGAGCAGTTCTTC.

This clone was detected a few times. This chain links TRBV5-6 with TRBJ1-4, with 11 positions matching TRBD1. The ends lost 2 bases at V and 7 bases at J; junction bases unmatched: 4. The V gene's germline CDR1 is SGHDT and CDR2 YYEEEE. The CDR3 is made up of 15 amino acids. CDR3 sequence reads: CASSFTGTGGEKLFF. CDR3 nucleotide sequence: TGTGCCAGCAGCTTCACCGGGACAGGGGGTGAAAAACTGTTTTTT.

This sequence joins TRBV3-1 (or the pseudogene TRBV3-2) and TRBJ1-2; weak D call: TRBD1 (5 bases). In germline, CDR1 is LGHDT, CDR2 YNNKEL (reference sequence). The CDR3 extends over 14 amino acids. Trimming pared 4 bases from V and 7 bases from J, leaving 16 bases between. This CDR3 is CASSPGAGVGGYTF. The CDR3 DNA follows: TGTGCCAGCAGCCCGGGCGCGGGGGTAGGTGGCTACACCTTC.

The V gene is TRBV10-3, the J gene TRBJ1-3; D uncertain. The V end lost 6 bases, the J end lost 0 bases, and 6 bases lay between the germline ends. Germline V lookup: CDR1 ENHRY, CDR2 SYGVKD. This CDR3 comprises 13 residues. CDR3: CAISPNSGNTIYF. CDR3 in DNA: TGTGCCATCAGCCCTAACTCTGGAAACACCATATATTTT.

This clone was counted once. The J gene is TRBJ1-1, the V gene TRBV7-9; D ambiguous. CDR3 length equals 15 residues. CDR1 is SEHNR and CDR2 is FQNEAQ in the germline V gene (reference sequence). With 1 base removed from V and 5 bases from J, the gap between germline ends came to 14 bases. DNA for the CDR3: TGTGCCAGCAGCTTAGAGGTAGGAGGGAGGACTGAAGCTTTCTTT. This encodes CASSLEVGGRTEAFF.

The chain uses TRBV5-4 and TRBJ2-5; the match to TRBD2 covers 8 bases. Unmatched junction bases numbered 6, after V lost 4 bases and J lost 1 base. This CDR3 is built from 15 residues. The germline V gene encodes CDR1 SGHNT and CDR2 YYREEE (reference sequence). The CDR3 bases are TGTGCCAGCAGCCGGGGGGGTGTGGGCCAAGAGACCCAGTACTTC. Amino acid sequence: CASSRGGVGQETQYF.

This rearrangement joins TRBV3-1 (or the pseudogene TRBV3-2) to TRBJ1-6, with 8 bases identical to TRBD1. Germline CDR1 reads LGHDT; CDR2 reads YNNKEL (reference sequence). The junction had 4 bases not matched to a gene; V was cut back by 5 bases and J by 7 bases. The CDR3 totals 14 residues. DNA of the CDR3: TGTGCCAGCAGCGTCCGACAGGGGAATTCACCCCTCCACTTT. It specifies CASSVRQGNSPLHF.

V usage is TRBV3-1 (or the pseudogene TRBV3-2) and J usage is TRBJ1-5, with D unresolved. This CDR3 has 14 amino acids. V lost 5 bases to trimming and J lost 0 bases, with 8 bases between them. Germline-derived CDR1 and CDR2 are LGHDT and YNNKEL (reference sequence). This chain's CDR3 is CASSYGVSNQPQHF. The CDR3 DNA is TGTGCCAGCAGCTACGGGGTTAGCAATCAGCCCCAGCATTTT.

The CDR3 DNA reads as TGTGCCAGCAGGTCAACAGGGAAGGGCGAGCAGTACTTC. Its translation is CASRSTGKGEQYF. V gene TRBV6-5 combines with J gene TRBJ2-7; possibly TRBD1 for D (6 bases). Germline-derived CDR1 and CDR2 are MNHEY and SVGAGI. This CDR3 is 13 amino acids long. V lost 6 bases and J lost 6, with 15 bases in between.